The next 4 T cell receptor beta chains were all read from a single sample in a study of shared clonotypes between healthy human individuals. The data were produced by immunoSEQ multiplex PCR, yet TCRdb's version contains in-frame clones alone and is incomplete. Found here are about 520,000 clones, about 96% of them singletons; the top ten hold about 0.064%. The sample consisted of naive CD4+ T cells sorted from blood. Indicated subset: CD45RA+ positively selected. These TCRs come from a woman aged 25 to 39 in good health.

The CDR3 nucleotides read TGCAGCGTTATTCCGGGACCAGAAGAAATTCAGTACTTC. It translates to CSVIPGPEEIQYF. The chain links TRBV29-1 to TRBJ2-4, with D possibly being TRBD1 or TRBD2 (5 bases each). The CDR3 has 13 amino acids. The V gene lost 5 bases and the J gene lost 10 bases, with 18 bases spanning the gap. Looked up from germline, CDR1 is SQVTM and CDR2 is ANQGSEA.

V and J are TRBV29-1 and TRBJ2-7; no clear D. Germline V gives CDR1 SQVTM, CDR2 ANQGSEA. V was shortened by 4 bases and J by 6 bases, with 28 bases between the two germline ends. This CDR3 is 17 amino acids long. The CDR3 protein is CSVVPGRQNLPYSEQYF. The CDR3 nucleotides are TGCAGCGTTGTGCCTGGCAGGCAGAACCTACCCTATTCCGAGCAGTACTTC.

This chain connects TRBV9 to TRBJ1-5; no reliable D call. V dropped 7 bases and J dropped 0 bases, with 8 bases sitting between them. The CDR3 sequence is 13 residues long. CDR1 SGDLS and CDR2 YYNGEE come from the germline V gene. DNA for the CDR3: TGTGCCAGCGCGCGGGGTAGCAATCAGCCCCAGCATTTT. Protein: CASARGSNQPQHF. The variable domain in full, with the rest retrieved from reference TRBV9 and TRBJ1-5, is DSGVTQTPKHLITATGQRVTLRCSPRSGDLSVYWYQQSLDQGLQFLIQYYNGEERAKGNILERFSAQQFPDLHSELNLSSLELGDSALYFCASARGSNQPQHFGDGTRLSIL.

The rearrangement joins TRBV6-6 to TRBJ2-1, with TRBD2 identical over 9 bases. Germline V gene lookup returns CDR1 MNHNY and CDR2 SVGAGI (reference sequence). This CDR3 spans 14 amino acids. Trimming cost V 3 bases and J 6 bases; bases outside gene matches: 3. CDR3: CASSYWREGNEQFF. DNA for the CDR3: TGTGCCAGCAGTTATTGGCGGGAGGGCAATGAGCAGTTCTTC.